This T cell receptor beta chain emerged from a study of blood T cell repertoires in COVID-19. Turning to the study itself: PBMCs, B-cell-depleted T cells, or T cells were the source of the cDNA or gDNA that made up the material.

In its sample, this clone was seen once. CDR1 is KGHSH, CDR2 LQKENI, per germline. Trimming at V came to 3 bases and at J to 6 bases, leaving 9 bases not matched to a gene. This CDR3 comprises 17 residues. TCRdb's copy holds only in-frame clones and misses some; the assay was immunoSEQ multiplex PCR. The repertoire has more than 110,000 clones, 84% of them found once; the top ten carry approximately 40%. This TCR derives from a human donor in a cohort sampled during active COVID-19. Sequencing was performed on peripheral blood. V is TRBV18 and J is TRBJ2-2, with TRBD2 identical over 11 bases. This CDR3 is CASSPPGTSGRAGELFF. DNA for the CDR3: TGTGCCAGCTCACCTCCCGGGACTAGCGGCCGAGCCGGGGAGCTGTTTTTT. Complete variable domain (other parts from reference TRBV18 and TRBJ2-2): NAGVMQNPRHLVRRRGQEARLRCSPMKGHSHVYWYRQLPEEGLKFMVYLQKENIIDESGMPKERFSAEFPKEGPSILRIQQVVRGDSAAYFCASSPPGTSGRAGELFFGEGSRLTVL.